This T cell receptor beta chain was identified during a study of T-cell memory formation after mild COVID-19. Study-wide context: Largely donor-specific sequence clusters came from a couple of donors. General study results and limits: The authors left the SARS-CoV-2 specificity of second-wave clones peaking on day 37 unconfirmed.

TCRdb fed the 5' RACE reads into MiXCR, producing one record per CDR3 protein. Among roughly 410,000 distinct CDR3 sequences listed, 20% to 25% were seen once. Details on this clonotype: Antigen unknown.

Trimming removed 6 bases from V and 4 bases from J, with 9 bases in between. The germline CDR1 and CDR2 sequences are MNHEY and SVGEGT. The CDR3 length is 12 residues. The source is an adult woman who had mild COVID-19 (a few samples of this study predate the infection). Cell type and time point are not known. The sequenced sample was PBMCs or a T cell subset sorted from them (not recorded which). The V call is TRBV6-2 or TRBV6-3, the J call TRBJ1-1; D is undetermined. CDR3 amino acids: CASRPQTTEAFF. The CDR3 nucleotides read TGTGCCAGCAGACCCCAGACCACTGAAGCTTTCTTT.